These T cell receptor beta chains were read from a single sample in a study of shared clonotypes between healthy human individuals. Sequenced by immunoSEQ multiplex PCR; TCRdb stores in-frame clones only, minus some. This sample yields about 2,100,000 clones, of which more than 85% are seen a single time; 1.5% to 2% belongs to the top ten. Input material: naive CD8+ T cells from PBMCs. These receptors came from a man younger than 30 in good health. Some clones in this sample may be carry-over from other donors' samples. Both conserved end residues are part of each CDR3. A D gene is named only where the DNA matches it firmly. Clone sizes are given selectively: once, few, many, or a class where the clone is expanded.

j_gene: TRBJ2-6
v_gene: TRBV19
d_gene: -
abundance: -
CDR3nt: TGTGCCAGTAGTATCTGGGGGCCTGGGGCCAACGTCCTGACTTTC
CDR3aa: CASSIWGPGANVLTF

j_gene: TRBJ2-3
v_gene: TRBV7-9
d_gene: -
abundance: once
CDR3nt: TGTGCCAGCAGCTTAGTTAATCTGGATACGCAGTATTTT
CDR3aa: CASSLVNLDTQYF

j_gene: TRBJ2-1
v_gene: TRBV6-1
d_gene: -
abundance: -
CDR3nt: TGTGCCAGCAGTGAAGGGACAGCCAGATTCGACAATGAGCAGTTCTTC
CDR3aa: CASSEGTARFDNEQFF

j_gene: TRBJ2-3
v_gene: TRBV7-9
d_gene: TRBD2
abundance: -
CDR3nt: TGTGCCAGCAGCTTCCCGACTAGCGGGAGGGAAGATACGCAGTATTTT
CDR3aa: CASSFPTSGREDTQYF

j_gene: TRBJ2-1
v_gene: TRBV11-2
d_gene: -
abundance: -
CDR3nt: TGTGCCAGCAGCTTAGTGTTAAGCGGTGAGCAGTTCTTC
CDR3aa: CASSLVLSGEQFF

j_gene: TRBJ2-7
v_gene: TRBV27
d_gene: -
abundance: -
CDR3nt: TGTGCCAGCAGAGCCATAGGACGGAACTCCTACGAGCAGTACTTC
CDR3aa: CASRAIGRNSYEQYF

j_gene: TRBJ2-2
v_gene: TRBV7-9
d_gene: TRBD1
abundance: -
CDR3nt: TGTGCCAGCAGCTTCGGACCGGGACAGGGGAACACCGGGGAGCTGTTTTTT
CDR3aa: CASSFGPGQGNTGELFF

j_gene: TRBJ2-1
v_gene: TRBV4-2
d_gene: -
abundance: -
CDR3nt: TGTGCCAGCAGCCAGGAGGTAGCAGAATACAATGAGCAGTTCTTC
CDR3aa: CASSQEVAEYNEQFF

j_gene: TRBJ2-2
v_gene: TRBV5-6
d_gene: TRBD2
abundance: -
CDR3nt: TGTGCCAGCAGCTTGGGAAAACTAGCGGGATGGGACACCGGGGAGCTGTTTTTT
CDR3aa: CASSLGKLAGWDTGELFF

j_gene: TRBJ2-1
v_gene: TRBV19
d_gene: TRBD1
abundance: -
CDR3nt: TGTGCCAGTAGTATAATTAAGGGGGCAGGGAATGAGCAGTTCTTC
CDR3aa: CASSIIKGAGNEQFF

j_gene: TRBJ1-1
v_gene: TRBV14
d_gene: -
abundance: few
CDR3nt: TGTGCCAGCAGCAATTTAGAAAACATGAACACTGAAGCTTTCTTT
CDR3aa: CASSNLENMNTEAFF

j_gene: TRBJ2-1
v_gene: TRBV5-1
d_gene: TRBD2
abundance: -
CDR3nt: TGCGCCAGCAGCTTGGGACCGGGAGGTTTGCGGGGGAATGAGCAGTTCTTC
CDR3aa: CASSLGPGGLRGNEQFF

j_gene: TRBJ2-1
v_gene: TRBV4-1
d_gene: TRBD2
abundance: -
CDR3nt: TGCGCCAGCAGGGGACTAGCGGGAGACTACAATGAGCAGTTCTTC
CDR3aa: CASRGLAGDYNEQFF

j_gene: TRBJ2-2
v_gene: TRBV15
d_gene: TRBD2
abundance: -
CDR3nt: TGTGCCACCAGCGCAAGCGGGAGAGGCACCGGGGAGCTGTTTTTT
CDR3aa: CATSASGRGTGELFF

j_gene: TRBJ2-7
v_gene: TRBV2
d_gene: -
abundance: -
CDR3nt: TGTGCCAGCAGTAAGACAGCCCTTCTCTACGAGCAGTACTTC
CDR3aa: CASSKTALLYEQYF

j_gene: TRBJ2-1
v_gene: TRBV9
d_gene: TRBD2
abundance: -
CDR3nt: TGTGCCAGCGCTCGGGAGGCGGGGAGCTACAATGAGCAGTTCTTC
CDR3aa: CASAREAGSYNEQFF